Sequencing of this T cell receptor beta chain was carried out in a study of graft-versus-host responses after intestinal transplantation. Study-level background: In this cohort, recipients had multivisceral, liver-intestinal, or isolated intestinal transplants. Anti-thymocyte globulin served as induction for all recipients, who then took tacrolimus and steroids for 3 to 4 years.

In regard to this clone: Its target is not known.

V was cut by 2 bases and J by 2 bases, with 10 bases left in between. CDR3 length: 14 residues. Germline values: CDR1 SGHAT, CDR2 FQNNGV. General study findings and limits: Among circulating GvH clones, peak levels were associated with early post-transplant declines in HvG clones. Patients with graft-donor T cell macrochimerism had high graft-versus-host to host-versus-graft clonal ratios in allografts.

TCRdb's copy holds only in-frame clones and misses some; the assay was immunoSEQ multiplex PCR. The data hold tens of thousands of clones, with 85% to 95% observed a single time. The source is a human donor who was the organ donor for an intestinal transplant. This chain links TRBV11-2 with TRBJ2-7; D is undetermined. The sample was unstimulated CD8+ T cells sorted from spleen or lymph node cells, taken before transplant. In DNA, the CDR3 is TGTGCCAGCAGCTTATATGGCAGAGCCTACGAGCAGTACTTC. This translates into CASSLYGRAYEQYF.